These T cell receptor beta chains were read from a single sample in a study of shared clonotypes between healthy human individuals. Sequencing was performed with immunoSEQ multiplex PCR; in TCRdb, only in-frame clones are kept and a portion is missing. The table has roughly 600,000 clones, roughly 98% seen once; the top ten hold 0.3%. Sequences were obtained from naive CD8+ T cells sorted from blood. Source of these receptors: a man aged 25-45 years in good health. The CDR3 runs from the conserved cysteine through the conserved F or W. The order of the fields is D gene, CDR3 length, J gene, V gene, clone size, CDR3 protein, CDR3 DNA. A D gene is named only where the DNA matches it firmly. Clone size is given for some rows only: seen once, a few or many times, or a class if the clone is expanded.

NA	13	TRBJ2-1	TRBV6-5	NA	CASKATLGNEQFF	TGTGCCAGCAAGGCTACTTTGGGCAATGAGCAGTTCTTC
TRBD2	14	TRBJ2-7	TRBV2	NA	CASSELGGMYEQYF	TGTGCCAGCAGTGAACTGGGGGGGATGTACGAGCAGTACTTC
TRBD1	16	TRBJ1-2	TRBV28	NA	CASSTVTGALDYGYTF	TGTGCCAGCAGTACCGTGACAGGGGCATTGGACTATGGCTACACCTTC
NA	15	TRBJ2-7	TRBV11-2	NA	CASSSSSLGSYEQYF	TGTGCCAGCAGCTCCAGCAGCCTCGGCTCCTACGAGCAGTACTTC
NA	12	TRBJ2-1	TRBV28	NA	CASSLRYNEQFF	TGTGCCAGCAGTCTTCGATACAATGAGCAGTTCTTC
NA	13	TRBJ1-2	TRBV7-9	NA	CASSFGLNYGYTF	TGTGCCAGCAGCTTCGGACTGAACTATGGCTACACCTTC
TRBD1	19	TRBJ2-2	TRBV23-1	NA	CASSQSPSAGTDNTGELFF	TGCGCCAGCAGTCAATCCCCCTCAGCCGGGACAGACAACACCGGGGAGCTGTTTTTT
NA	12	TRBJ2-7	TRBV6-5	once	CASGAFGYEQYF	TGTGCCAGCGGGGCCTTTGGATACGAGCAGTACTTC
NA	14	TRBJ2-1	TRBV7-9	NA	CASSWGGSYNEQFF	TGTGCCAGCAGCTGGGGGGGCAGCTACAATGAGCAGTTCTTC
NA	14	TRBJ2-1	TRBV29-1	NA	CSVGTGILHNEQFF	TGCAGCGTTGGTACAGGGATTTTACACAATGAGCAGTTCTTC
NA	16	TRBJ1-5	TRBV7-8	NA	CASSVTGFGSNQPQHF	TGTGCCAGCAGCGTAACAGGGTTTGGGAGCAATCAGCCCCAGCATTTT
NA	10	TRBJ2-5	TRBV20-1	NA	CSASMETQYF	TGCAGTGCTAGCATGGAGACCCAGTACTTC
NA	15	TRBJ2-7	TRBV27	once	CASSNRGDSPYEQYF	TGTGCCAGCAGTAACCGTGGGGACTCGCCCTACGAGCAGTACTTC
NA	17	TRBJ2-2	TRBV27	NA	CASSLYRSGYDTGELFF	TGTGCCAGCAGTTTATATCGGTCGGGTTACGACACCGGGGAGCTGTTTTTT
NA	15	TRBJ2-2	TRBV27	NA	CATSQWGSGTGELFF	TGTGCCACGTCGCAGTGGGGGTCGGGCACCGGGGAGCTGTTTTTT
TRBD1	16	TRBJ1-3	TRBV7-9	NA	CASSRYRDSSGNTIYF	TGTGCCAGCAGCCGATACCGGGACAGCTCTGGAAACACCATATATTTT
NA	17	TRBJ2-1	TRBV4-3	NA	CASSQDKGVAGHNEQFF	TGCGCCAGCAGCCAAGACAAGGGGGTAGCGGGTCACAATGAGCAGTTCTTC
NA	12	TRBJ1-2	TRBV7-9	once	CASTNRVYGYTF	TGTGCCAGCACCAACAGGGTATATGGCTACACCTTC
NA	11	TRBJ2-5	TRBV11-2	NA	CASSFGETQYF	TGTGCCAGCAGCTTCGGGGAGACCCAGTACTTC
TRBD1	19	TRBJ2-1	TRBV7-2	NA	CASSLARTGYGASYNEQFF	TGTGCCAGCAGCTTAGCACGGACAGGGTATGGAGCCTCCTACAATGAGCAGTTCTTC
NA	15	TRBJ2-5	TRBV6-5	NA	CASSSVDGLQETQYF	TGTGCCAGCAGTTCCGTGGACGGCCTCCAGGAGACCCAGTACTTC
NA	15	TRBJ2-7	TRBV9	NA	CASSPRGRAFAEQYF	TGTGCCAGCTCCCCCAGGGGGAGGGCCTTCGCCGAGCAGTACTTC
NA	15	TRBJ2-7	TRBV13	NA	CASSLEGDTVYEQYF	TGTGCCAGCAGCTTAGAGGGGGATACCGTCTACGAGCAGTACTTC
TRBD1	15	TRBJ2-5	TRBV29-1	NA	CSVETPGQGQETQYF	TGCAGCGTTGAAACTCCGGGACAGGGCCAAGAGACCCAGTACTTC
TRBD1	16	TRBJ1-4	TRBV6-5	NA	CASSFGQGPINEKLFF	TGTGCCAGCAGTTTCGGACAGGGGCCAATTAATGAAAAACTGTTTTTT
NA	14	TRBJ2-1	TRBV10-2	NA	CASKQDWTYNEQFF	TGCGCCAGCAAGCAGGACTGGACCTACAATGAGCAGTTCTTC
NA	11	TRBJ2-7	TRBV6-5	NA	CASNRGYEQYF	TGTGCCAGCAACAGAGGATACGAGCAGTACTTC
NA	15	TRBJ1-5	TRBV4-1	NA	CASSQEGIGAQPQHF	TGCGCCAGCAGCCAAGAAGGGATAGGGGCGCAGCCCCAGCATTTT
TRBD2	16	TRBJ2-7	TRBV7-2	NA	CASRSTGTSASYEQYF	TGTGCCAGCAGATCCACCGGGACTAGCGCATCCTACGAGCAGTACTTC
NA	14	TRBJ2-5	TRBV7-7	NA	CASSSRGAQETQYF	TGTGCCAGCAGCTCCCGCGGGGCTCAAGAGACCCAGTACTTC
TRBD2	16	TRBJ2-1	TRBV27	NA	CASSPTTSGSYNEQFF	TGTGCCAGCAGTCCCACCACTAGCGGCTCCTACAATGAGCAGTTCTTC
NA	16	TRBJ2-2	TRBV18	once	CASSSQNGRSTGELFF	TGTGCCAGCTCATCCCAGAACGGACGGAGCACCGGGGAGCTGTTTTTT
TRBD2	15	TRBJ2-1	TRBV7-8	NA	CASSPSGKSYNEQFF	TGTGCCAGCAGCCCTAGCGGGAAGTCCTACAATGAGCAGTTCTTC
NA	14	TRBJ1-1	TRBV14	NA	CAGSQTTGRQEAFF	TGTGCCGGCAGCCAAACGACAGGCCGACAAGAAGCTTTCTTT
TRBD2	16	TRBJ2-1	TRBV7-9	NA	CASRPGLAGDMVEQFF	TGTGCCAGCAGGCCGGGACTAGCGGGAGATATGGTGGAGCAGTTCTTC
NA	15	TRBJ2-4	TRBV18	NA	CASSEQGVGKNIQYF	TGTGCCAGCTCCGAACAGGGTGTAGGCAAAAACATTCAGTACTTC
NA	15	TRBJ2-1	TRBV10-2	NA	CASRLDGSSYNEQFF	TGCGCCAGCAGACTAGACGGAAGCTCCTACAATGAGCAGTTCTTC
NA	16	TRBJ2-7	TRBV25-1	NA	CASSDIWGTSSYEQYF	TGTGCCAGCAGTGATATTTGGGGTACCTCCTCCTACGAGCAGTACTTC
TRBD2	15	TRBJ2-1	TRBV10-2	NA	CASASGGSSYNEQFF	TGCGCCAGCGCTAGCGGGGGCAGCTCCTACAATGAGCAGTTCTTC
NA	13	TRBJ1-1	TRBV7-8	NA	CASSLAGTTEAFF	TGTGCCAGCAGCTTAGCAGGGACAACTGAAGCTTTCTTT
NA	12	TRBJ2-3	TRBV27	NA	CASSRNTDTQYF	TGTGCCAGCAGCCGGAACACAGATACGCAGTATTTT
TRBD1	17	TRBJ2-1	TRBV29-1	NA	CSVEAPTGGLVYNEQFF	TGCAGCGTTGAGGCCCCTACAGGGGGCCTTGTTTACAATGAGCAGTTCTTC
TRBD2	18	TRBJ2-7	TRBV4-1	NA	CASSLQGTSGSRAYEQYF	TGCGCCAGCAGCCTACAAGGGACTAGCGGGAGCCGGGCTTACGAGCAGTACTTC
NA	16	TRBJ2-7	TRBV11-2	NA	CATQGGTGSLSREQYF	TGTGCCACCCAAGGGGGGACCGGGTCCCTCTCGAGAGAGCAGTACTTC
NA	14	TRBJ2-1	TRBV2	NA	CASTVAGPGSEQFF	TGTGCCAGCACAGTCGCTGGGCCCGGCAGTGAGCAGTTCTTC
NA	18	TRBJ2-2	TRBV7-8	NA	CASSFGRAGSRDTGELFF	TGTGCCAGCAGCTTTGGCAGGGCGGGGTCCAGGGACACCGGGGAGCTGTTTTTT
NA	17	TRBJ1-1	TRBV5-1	NA	CASRGGIAGHPNTEAFF	TGCGCCAGCAGAGGGGGGATAGCAGGACACCCGAACACTGAAGCTTTCTTT
NA	16	TRBJ2-5	TRBV18	NA	CASSRSTSSSQETQYF	TGTGCCAGCTCACGGTCGACTAGTTCCTCGCAAGAGACCCAGTACTTC
NA	15	TRBJ2-7	TRBV13	once	CASSRSMGTPYEQYF	TGTGCCAGCAGCAGGTCCATGGGAACTCCCTACGAGCAGTACTTC
TRBD2	18	TRBJ2-7	TRBV10-2	NA	CASSEGTSGRDLVVEQYF	TGCGCCAGCAGTGAGGGGACTAGCGGGAGGGATTTGGTGGTCGAGCAGTACTTC
TRBD1	15	TRBJ2-5	TRBV27	NA	CASRKGAGGAGTQYF	TGTGCCAGCAGGAAGGGGGCAGGGGGCGCTGGGACCCAGTACTTC